This T cell receptor beta chain was identified in a study of blood T cell repertoires in COVID-19. Study-wide background: COVID-19 samples from acute and convalescent phases originated in the United States, Italy and Spain.

In the authors' workflow: Amplifying reference gene primers gave estimates of nucleated cell counts. TCRdb's table, derived via immunoSEQ multiplex PCR, lists solely in-frame clones and lacks some. The DNA gave D and trimming, while V, J and clone size come from that table. Of 100,000 to 150,000 clones in the sample, 70% to 85% are singletons; the top ten hold around 0.9%. The germline V gene encodes CDR1 KGHSH and CDR2 LQKENI. V shed 6 bases and J 0 bases; nucleotides not matched to a gene: 7. This CDR3 contains 16 residues. The V call is TRBV18, the J call TRBJ1-3; the match to TRBD1 covers 8 bases. This receptor was identified in a human donor with acute or convalescent COVID-19. The donor label of this sample is uncertain. Material for sequencing was peripheral blood. The CDR3: CASSPGGLSSGNTIYF. The DNA for the CDR3 is TGTGCCAGCTCTCCAGGGGGCCTAAGCTCTGGAAACACCATATATTTT.